Listed here are 24 T cell receptor beta chains from one sample, sequenced in a study of T-cell memory formation after mild COVID-19. TCRdb fed the 5' RACE reads into MiXCR, producing one record per CDR3 protein. Of fewer than 90,000 distinct CDR3 sequences listed, roughly 14% are singletons. The sequenced material came from PBMCs or a T cell subset sorted from them (not recorded which). All receptors come from an adult woman who had mild COVID-19 (a few samples of this study predate the infection). Cell type and time point are not known.

The chain couples TRBV4-3 to TRBJ2-3; D gene uncertain. V lost 4 bases and J lost 0, with 14 bases in between. Germline V CDR1 and CDR2: LGHNA, YSLEER. This CDR3 is built from 16 residues. The DNA for the CDR3 is TGCGCCAGCAGCCGGAGCCCGGGTCGGAGCACAGATACGCAGTATTTT. The encoded protein is CASSRSPGRSTDTQYF.

This clonotype was counted only a few times. Written as DNA, the CDR3 is TGCAGTGCTTTTAAAGCGGTTTCCTACGAGCAGTACTTC. This translates into CSAFKAVSYEQYF. V and J are TRBV20-1 and TRBJ2-7, with D possibly TRBD2 on 5 matching bases. Germline values: CDR1 DFQATT, CDR2 SNEGSKA (reference sequence). The CDR3 runs to 13 residues. V lost 5 bases and J lost 1, with 12 bases in between.

This clonotype has only a few counts. The chain recombines TRBV29-1 with TRBJ2-1; 8 bases are shared with TRBD2. J lost 4 bases, V lost 8 bases, and 7 bases had no gene match. Germline CDR1 SQVTM, CDR2 ANQGSEA. The CDR3 sequence is 13 residues long. DNA of the CDR3: TGCAGCCTCCCGGGACTAGGATACAATGAGCAGTTCTTC. This sequence encodes CSLPGLGYNEQFF.

This clonotype has a handful of counts. This chain uses TRBV9 with TRBJ1-1; tentative D call: TRBD1 (6 bases). Germline CDR1 and CDR2: SGDLS and YYNGEE. CDR3 length: 15 amino acids. Trimming cost V 3 bases and J 3 bases, with 15 bases left between them. The CDR3 loop reads CASSADITGYTEAFF. The CDR3 nucleotides read TGTGCCAGCAGCGCGGATATAACAGGGTACACTGAAGCTTTCTTT.

This clonotype was recorded once. The CDR3 protein is CASSLMAGAPEDTQYF. CDR3 bases: TGTGCCAGCAGCTTAATGGCAGGGGCTCCAGAAGATACGCAGTATTTT. The V and J genes are TRBV7-9 and TRBJ2-3, with a possible D match to TRBD1 (6 bases). This CDR3 is 16 amino acids long. Germline V CDR1 and CDR2: SEHNR, FQNEAQ (reference sequence). V dropped 2 bases and J dropped 5 bases, with 17 bases sitting between them.

The chain recombines TRBV5-1 with TRBJ2-7; 7 bases match TRBD1. The CDR3 has 14 amino acids. Germline V gives CDR1 SGHRS, CDR2 YFSETQ. V dropped 3 bases and J dropped 0; count of bases not matched to a gene: 3. DNA for the CDR3: TGCGCCAGCAGCTCGGGACAGATCTCCTACGAGCAGTACTTC. Residues: CASSSGQISYEQYF.

This clonotype has just a few counts. The chain couples TRBV7-2 to TRBJ1-6; maybe TRBD1 (5 bases). Trimming left V 7 bases short and J 9 bases short, with 19 bases between. This CDR3 region has 15 residues. Germline V gives CDR1 SGHTA, CDR2 FQGNSA. The CDR3 region is CASTPVWDRTSPLHF. CDR3 bases: TGTGCCAGCACCCCGGTGTGGGACCGAACTTCACCCCTCCACTTT.

The J gene is TRBJ1-2, the V gene TRBV7-9, with a tentative D call TRBD1 (5 bases). The CDR3 consists of 15 residues. V lost 2 bases and J 8 bases, leaving 18 bases between the germline ends. From germline, CDR1 is SEHNR and CDR2 FQNEAQ (reference sequence). CDR3 protein: CASSLIEWQGNGYTF. The CDR3, as DNA: TGTGCCAGCAGCTTAATTGAGTGGCAGGGTAACGGCTACACCTTC.

This clonotype has just a few counts. The genes are TRBV20-1 and TRBJ2-6; D possibly matches TRBD1 or TRBD2 (5 bases each). Germline assignment: CDR1 DFQATT and CDR2 SNEGSKA (reference sequence). CDR3 length equals 15 residues. V was clipped by 6 bases and J by 4 bases, with 16 bases between them. This chain's CDR3 is CSAPGRRGGANVLTF. Here the CDR3 DNA reads TGCAGTGCCCCGGGGCGAAGGGGCGGGGCCAACGTCCTGACTTTC.

This clonotype showed up just a few times. J is TRBJ2-7 and V is TRBV6-2 or TRBV6-3; a possible D gene is TRBD1 (5 bases). The germline V gene encodes CDR1 MNHEY and CDR2 SVGEGT. V was cut by 2 bases and J by 2 bases, with 13 bases left in between. The CDR3 totals 15 residues. The CDR3, as DNA: TGTGCCAGCAGTTACCTGACAGACAATACCTACGAGCAGTACTTC. Protein sequence: CASSYLTDNTYEQYF.

There are a few counts of this clonotype. This chain joins TRBV20-1 and TRBJ2-1; TRBD2 agrees at 7 bases. V shed 0 bases, J shed 4 bases, and the junction held 6 bases outside the gene matches. Germline V lookup: CDR1 DFQATT, CDR2 SNEGSKA (reference sequence). The CDR3 length is 15 residues. Here the CDR3 DNA reads TGCAGTGCTAGAGAAGAGGGAGGGACGTACAATGAGCAGTTCTTC. Residues: CSAREEGGTYNEQFF.

CDR3 nucleotides: TGCGCCAGCAGCTTGGTTAGCGGGAGCCCCTACAATGAGCAGTTCTTC. Its protein product is CASSLVSGSPYNEQFF. The chain carries TRBV5-1 and TRBJ2-1, with 9 bases identical to TRBD2. The trim removed 0 bases at V and 2 bases at J, leaving 3 bases unmatched. The CDR3 is made up of 16 amino acids. Germline CDR1 reads SGHRS; CDR2 reads YFSETQ.

The table lists this clonotype with many counts. The chain combines TRBV7-6 with TRBJ2-1; tentatively, D is TRBD2 (6 bases). The V gene lost 6 bases and the J gene lost 7 bases, with 22 bases spanning the gap. The CDR3 is made up of 16 amino acids. The germline CDR1 and CDR2 sequences are SGHVS and FNYEAQ. The CDR3 loop is CASSNRGLTSANEQFF. The CDR3 region has the DNA TGTGCCAGCAGTAACAGAGGTCTGACTAGTGCGAATGAGCAGTTCTTC.

This clonotype was recorded a few times. The chain is built from TRBV29-1 and TRBJ2-1; TRBD1 matches 8 bases. V shed 1 base and J 6 bases; nucleotides not matched to a gene: 5. The germline CDR1 and CDR2 sequences are SQVTM and ANQGSEA. CDR3 length: 14 amino acids. Here the CDR3 reads CSVEGTGNINEQFF. DNA for the CDR3: TGCAGCGTTGAAGGGACAGGGAATATCAATGAGCAGTTCTTC.

The chain joins TRBV20-1 to TRBJ2-1, with TRBD2 matching over 7 bases. V gave up 0 bases and J gave up 4 bases; unmatched junction bases: 3. The V gene's germline CDR1 is DFQATT and CDR2 SNEGSKA (reference sequence). This CDR3 is built from 14 residues. CDR3 sequence: CSARDEAGYNEQFF. The CDR3 DNA reads as TGCAGTGCTAGAGATGAAGCGGGATACAATGAGCAGTTCTTC.

In its sample, this clonotype was seen a few times. This chain uses TRBV7-8 with TRBJ2-3; 10 nucleotides align to TRBD2. The CDR3 sequence is 19 residues long. V dropped 3 bases and J dropped 0; count of bases not matched to a gene: 12. Germline CDR1 reads SGHVS; CDR2 reads FQNEAQ. In DNA, the CDR3 is TGTGCCAGCAGCTTCCTAGCGGGGGACACCACAACTAGCACAGATACGCAGTATTTT. It translates to CASSFLAGDTTTSTDTQYF.

This clonotype appeared a few times. DNA of the CDR3: TGTGCCAGCAGTGACGGACAGGAGTACAATGAGCAGTTCTTC. Translated, it gives CASSDGQEYNEQFF. This chain uses TRBV6-4 with TRBJ2-1, with TRBD1 identical over 7 bases. Germline CDR1 is MRHNA and CDR2 is SNTAGT. The CDR3 spans 14 residues. Losses at the gene ends were 2 bases for V and 4 bases for J; bases not matched to a gene: 2.

This clonotype was observed a handful of times. The rearrangement links TRBV7-9 to TRBJ1-2; 7 nucleotides align to TRBD1. CDR1 and CDR2 from the germline V gene are SEHNR and FQNEAQ (reference sequence). The CDR3 loop spans 16 amino acids. Trimming at V came to 5 bases and at J to 8 bases, leaving 17 bases not matched to a gene. CDR3 coding DNA: TGTGCCAGCAGCGCAGGCCGAACAGGGGTCGCGGGCGGCTACACCTTC. It yields the protein CASSAGRTGVAGGYTF.

This clonotype was detected only a few times. J is TRBJ2-3 and V is TRBV12-3 or TRBV12-4, with a possible D match to TRBD1 (6 bases). The CDR3 is 14 amino acids. V gave up 5 bases and J gave up 4 bases, with 13 bases separating them. CDR3 in amino acids: CASSDRSEADTQYF. The CDR3 DNA follows: TGTGCCAGCAGTGACAGGTCGGAGGCAGATACGCAGTATTTT.

This sequence joins TRBV29-1 and TRBJ2-5; no clear D gene. Germline CDR1 is SQVTM and CDR2 is ANQGSEA. The CDR3 is 15 residues long. V lost 0 bases and J 0 bases, leaving 11 bases between the germline ends. The CDR3: CSVEDGQPYQETQYF. The CDR3 DNA is TGCAGCGTTGAAGATGGGCAACCGTACCAAGAGACCCAGTACTTC.

This clonotype was seen only a few times. This chain uses TRBV27 with TRBJ2-7, with 10 bases identical to TRBD2. This CDR3 comprises 15 residues. CDR1 MNHEY and CDR2 SMNVEV come from the germline V gene (reference sequence). The V and J ends lost 2 bases and 3 bases, in that order; junction bases with no gene match: 4. CDR3 amino acids: CASSLHSGGNYEQYF. The CDR3 bases are TGTGCCAGCAGTTTACATAGCGGGGGGAACTACGAGCAGTACTTC.

V usage is TRBV4-1 and J usage is TRBJ2-7; the D call may be TRBD1 or TRBD2 (5 bases each). V was shortened by 2 bases and J by 2 bases, with 10 bases between the two germline ends. This CDR3 has 14 residues. Germline-derived CDR1 and CDR2 are MGHRA and YSYEKL. The DNA of the CDR3 is TGCGCCAGCAGCCAATATCAGGGACCCTACGAGCAGTACTTC. Its translation: CASSQYQGPYEQYF.

This clonotype was observed a handful of times. The gene calls are TRBV7-9 and TRBJ2-1; 7 positions agree with TRBD2. Per germline, CDR1 SEHNR and CDR2 FQNEAQ (reference sequence). The ends lost 5 bases at V and 7 bases at J; junction bases unmatched: 8. The CDR3 is 14 amino acids. The CDR3 sequence: CASSHSSGWNEQFF. DNA for the CDR3: TGTGCCAGCAGCCACAGTAGCGGGTGGAATGAGCAGTTCTTC.

The V call is TRBV2, the J call TRBJ2-1; the D gene is possibly TRBD2 (6 bases). This CDR3 contains 13 residues. Trimming shortened V by 3 bases and J by 6 bases, and 9 bases separated the two germline ends. The V gene's germline CDR1 is SNHLY and CDR2 FYNNEI. CDR3 sequence (DNA): TGTGCCAGCAGTGAGCCCGGGGGCAATGAGCAGTTCTTC. Protein: CASSEPGGNEQFF.